This is a list of T cell receptor beta chains from one sample in a study of blood T cells in healthy people across ages. TCRdb re-derived calls from the 5' RACE reads in MiXCR, one entry per CDR3 protein. This sample has almost 550,000 distinct CDR3 sequences, with about 24% found just once. The same specimen was also included in a second study, on T cells of mothers and their children.

The sequencing input was blood. The receptors here all came from a boy aged 5-17 years in good health. Both conserved end residues are part of each CDR3. The order of the fields is D gene, V gene, J gene, clone size, CDR3 DNA, CDR3 protein. D genes are given only for firm matches. Only part of the rows carry a size: once, few, many, or a class if the clone is expanded.

.	TRBV19	TRBJ2-3	.	TGTGCCAGTAGTATAGGTGACGCAGATACGCAGTATTTT	CASSIGDADTQYF
.	TRBV5-6	TRBJ2-7	.	TGTGCCAGCGGATGGGGGACATACTACGAGCAGTACTTC	CASGWGTYYEQYF
.	TRBV7-2	TRBJ1-4	few	TGTGCCAGCAGCTCCAGAATAGGATCTGAAAAACTGTTTTTT	CASSSRIGSEKLFF
.	TRBV9	TRBJ2-2	few	TGTGCCAGCAGCTCGTCGGGGGCTAGCAGAGGGGAGCTGTTTTTT	CASSSSGASRGELFF
.	TRBV15	TRBJ2-5	.	TGTGCCACCAGCAGAGTGGCGGGGGCAGAGACCCAGTACTTC	CATSRVAGAETQYF
.	TRBV4-1	TRBJ1-3	.	TGCGCCAGCAGCCACCGGACAGACGGAGGACCAAGAAACACCATATATTTT	CASSHRTDGGPRNTIYF
TRBD2	TRBV9	TRBJ2-3	few	TGTGCCAGCAGCGTAGTTGATGCGCGGGGGGCCCCACCCACAGATACGCAGTATTTT	CASSVVDARGAPPTDTQYF
TRBD1	TRBV15	TRBJ1-3	few	TGTGCCACAACCCGGGACAGGGTCTCTGGAAACACCATATATTTT	CATTRDRVSGNTIYF
TRBD1	TRBV7-8	TRBJ1-6	.	TGTGCCAGCAGCTCGGGACAGAGGGTCGGATCCTATAATTCACCCCTCCACTTT	CASSSGQRVGSYNSPLHF
.	TRBV11-2	TRBJ2-7	.	TGTGCCAGCAGCGTAGCAGGGTACACCTACGAGCAGTACTTC	CASSVAGYTYEQYF
.	TRBV20-1	TRBJ2-7	.	TGCAGTGCCCCCTCCTCCTACGAGCAGTACTTC	CSAPSSYEQYF
.	TRBV13	TRBJ2-5	few	TGTGCCAGCAGCTTAGGCCCAGACAGGCTGCAGACCCAGTACTTC	CASSLGPDRLQTQYF
.	TRBV6-6	TRBJ1-4	few	TGTGCCAGCACCACCCCCGGGGGGTCAGAAAAACTGTTTTTT	CASTTPGGSEKLFF
.	TRBV28	TRBJ1-2	.	TGTGCCAGCAGGGCACCGGGACCGGGGACTGGCTACACCTTC	CASRAPGPGTGYTF
.	TRBV7-2	TRBJ2-7	many	TGTGCCAGCAGCTCTGGAGGAATTCTCTCCTACGAGCAGTACTTC	CASSSGGILSYEQYF
.	TRBV20-1	TRBJ2-1	.	TGCAGTGCCCAATATCTGCGAAGCTCCTACAATGAGCAGTTCTTC	CSAQYLRSSYNEQFF
TRBD2	TRBV4-3	TRBJ2-1	.	TGCGCCAGCAGGCAGGGACTAGCGGCCTACAATGAGCAGTTCTTC	CASRQGLAAYNEQFF
.	TRBV3-1	TRBJ2-2	.	TGTGCCAGCAGCCGAGAAGCGGAGGTTCGTACCGGGGAGCTGTTTTTT	CASSREAEVRTGELFF
TRBD2	TRBV5-1	TRBJ2-5	many	TGCGCCAGCAGCCCGGGAGCGGGGGCTGTCCCCGAGACCCAGTACTTC	CASSPGAGAVPETQYF
.	TRBV18	TRBJ2-1	few	TGTGCCAGCTCACCGGCGCGAGTTTACAATGAGCAGTTCTTC	CASSPARVYNEQFF
.	TRBV9	TRBJ1-2	few	TGTGCCGGCAGCGCCGGACACTACGTCTATGGCTACACCTTC	CAGSAGHYVYGYTF
.	TRBV28	TRBJ1-6	few	TGTGCCAGCATGCCGCCGCAGGGAAGGGGATGGGGGTCACCCCTCCACTTT	CASMPPQGRGWGSPLHF
.	TRBV4-3	TRBJ2-7	once	TGCGCCAGCAGCCAAGTGGCCCGCGAGCAGTACTTC	CASSQVAREQYF
TRBD2	TRBV7-9	TRBJ2-1	few	TGTGCCAGCAGCTTAGCTGCGGGAGACAGCAATGAGCAGTTCTTC	CASSLAAGDSNEQFF
.	TRBV2	TRBJ2-1	.	TGTGCCAGCAGACCAGGCAGGGACCCCTGGGATGAGCAGTTCTTC	CASRPGRDPWDEQFF
.	TRBV5-1	TRBJ2-7	.	TGCGCCAGCAGAAGCCGGCCGGACTTCCCATCCTACGAGCAGTACTTC	CASRSRPDFPSYEQYF
.	TRBV30	TRBJ2-7	.	TGTGCCTGGAGTGTAGTGTCACAGTACGAGCAGTACTTC	CAWSVVSQYEQYF
TRBD2	TRBV20-1	TRBJ2-1	.	TGCAGTGCTAACGCCCTCTTAGCGGGAGGCTCCTACAATGAGCAGTTCTTC	CSANALLAGGSYNEQFF
.	TRBV7-2	TRBJ2-2	.	TGTGCCAGCAGCTTTCCTCTGGGGGATGGTAACACCGGGGAGCTGTTTTTT	CASSFPLGDGNTGELFF
TRBD2	TRBV25-1	TRBJ2-7	.	TGTGCCAGCAGTCCCCCTAGCGGGAGCAAACTCTACGAGCAGTACTTC	CASSPPSGSKLYEQYF
.	TRBV12-3/TRBV12-4	TRBJ2-7	few	TGTGCCAGCAGTTTAAGGTCAGACTCCCACGAGCAGTACTTC	CASSLRSDSHEQYF
TRBD2	TRBV6-5	TRBJ2-7	.	TGTGCCAGCAGTAAAATAGCGGGAGGGCTATACGAGCAGTACTTC	CASSKIAGGLYEQYF
.	TRBV5-1	TRBJ1-1	few	TGCGCCAGCAGGACAGGACGGACTGAAGCTTTCTTT	CASRTGRTEAFF
.	TRBV20-1	TRBJ1-3	once	TGCAGTGCTGCCCAAGGGGCGGTGTGGAGAAACACCATATATTTT	CSAAQGAVWRNTIYF
.	TRBV7-2	TRBJ2-1	.	TGTGCCGGGAATGGGCGACTTAGGACCTACAATGAGCAGTTCTTC	CAGNGRLRTYNEQFF
.	TRBV6-5	TRBJ2-1	.	TGTGCCAGCAGTTACTCGAATCGCGACAATGAGCAGTTCTTC	CASSYSNRDNEQFF
TRBD1	TRBV28	TRBJ2-1	few	TGTGCCAGCAGTTTACCCGGACAGGGTAGCTCCTACAATGAGCAGTTCTTC	CASSLPGQGSSYNEQFF
.	TRBV7-2	TRBJ2-7	.	TGTGCCAGCAGCCTCCGGTGGGGACGGGACTACGAGCAGTACTTC	CASSLRWGRDYEQYF
.	TRBV4-2	TRBJ2-1	.	TGTGCCAGCAGCCAAGTCCCCAGCGGTTCAAATGAGCAGTTCTTC	CASSQVPSGSNEQFF
.	TRBV4-1	TRBJ2-3	.	TGCGCCAGCAGCCCGGGGCCGAGCCTGGAGGGGCAGTATTTT	CASSPGPSLEGQYF
.	TRBV9	TRBJ2-1	few	TGTGCCAGCAGCGTAGAAGGGGTCGGGAACAATGAGCAGTTCTTC	CASSVEGVGNNEQFF
.	TRBV7-2	TRBJ2-5	many	TGTGCCAGCAGTTTAGCCCTAGCCGGGGAGACCCAGTACTTC	CASSLALAGETQYF
TRBD1	TRBV7-3	TRBJ1-2	few	TGTGCCGGCAGCTTAGCGGGACAGGGTAGAGTGGGCTACACCTTC	CAGSLAGQGRVGYTF
.	TRBV10-3	TRBJ2-5	few	TGTGCCATCAGTGATTTAGAGACCCAGTACTTC	CAISDLETQYF
TRBD2	TRBV15	TRBJ2-1	.	TGTGCCACCAGCAGAGATGGGGCGGGAGGGTCGTACAATGAGCAGTTCTTC	CATSRDGAGGSYNEQFF
.	TRBV20-1	TRBJ2-1	few	TGCAGTGCTAGAATCCTCATGAAGGGGCAGTTCTTC	CSARILMKGQFF
.	TRBV27	TRBJ2-1	.	TGTGCCAGCAGCTCCGCCGACTACCTACTAACCAATGAGCAGTTCTTC	CASSSADYLLTNEQFF
TRBD1	TRBV5-1	TRBJ2-7	once	TGCGCCAGCAGACCGACAGGGGCGATCTCCTACGAGCAGTACTTC	CASRPTGAISYEQYF
TRBD1	TRBV7-2	TRBJ1-6	.	TGTGCCAGCAGCTCATACGACAGGGGAAATTCACCCCTCCACTTT	CASSSYDRGNSPLHF
.	TRBV2	TRBJ2-7	few	TGTGCCAGCCGACGGCCCGGCACTCAATGGAACGAGCAGTACTTC	CASRRPGTQWNEQYF
.	TRBV11-2	TRBJ2-5	many	TGTGCCAGCAGCTTAGAAACAGCGATTGGCGTCATGACTGCTTACCAAGAGACCCAGTACTTC	CASSLETAIGVMTAYQETQYF
.	TRBV5-5	TRBJ1-5	.	TGTGCCAGCAGCTTGGCCTTACTCAACCAGCCCCAGCATTTT	CASSLALLNQPQHF
TRBD1	TRBV29-1	TRBJ1-1	.	TGCAGCGTTGGGGAGGGGGCCGAAAATTTCATGAACACTGAAGCTTTCTTT	CSVGEGAENFMNTEAFF
TRBD2	TRBV6-5	TRBJ2-3	few	TGTGCCAGCAGTTACTCCCCCACGGGGGGTAGCACAGATACGCAGTATTTT	CASSYSPTGGSTDTQYF
.	TRBV7-2	TRBJ2-7	.	TGTGCCAGCAGCTACAGGGCGGGGGAGCAGTACTTC	CASSYRAGEQYF
.	TRBV29-1	TRBJ2-7	.	TGCAGCGTCGCAAGGGGACGGGCCTACGAGCAGTACTTC	CSVARGRAYEQYF
TRBD2	TRBV10-3	TRBJ2-1	many	TGTGCCATCAGTGAGTCCGGGCGGGAGGGCCTCAATGAGCAGTTCTTC	CAISESGREGLNEQFF